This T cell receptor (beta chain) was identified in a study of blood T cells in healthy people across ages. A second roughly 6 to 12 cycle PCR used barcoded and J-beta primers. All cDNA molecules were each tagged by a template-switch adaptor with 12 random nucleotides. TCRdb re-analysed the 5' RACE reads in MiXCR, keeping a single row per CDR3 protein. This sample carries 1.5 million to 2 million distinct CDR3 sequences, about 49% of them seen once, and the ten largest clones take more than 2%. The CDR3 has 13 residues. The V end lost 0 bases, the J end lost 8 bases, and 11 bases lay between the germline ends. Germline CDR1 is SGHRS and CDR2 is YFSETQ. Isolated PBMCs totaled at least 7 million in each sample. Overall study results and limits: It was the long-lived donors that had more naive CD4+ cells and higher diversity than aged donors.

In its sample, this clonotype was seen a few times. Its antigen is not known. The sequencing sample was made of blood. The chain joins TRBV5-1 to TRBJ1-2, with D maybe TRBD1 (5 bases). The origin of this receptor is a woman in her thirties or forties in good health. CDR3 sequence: CASSLEGTEGYTF. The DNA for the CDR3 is TGCGCCAGCAGCTTGGAAGGGACGGAGGGCTACACCTTC.